The T cell receptor (beta chain) under discussion was sequenced for a study of cytomegalovirus exposure and HLA in healthy donors. Study results and caveats: Generally TCR sequences proved uncommon, though certain public TCRs appeared in numerous donors.

A word on this clone: The antigen remains undetermined.

The V and J ends lost 4 bases and 2 bases, in that order; junction bases with no gene match: 6. This CDR3 is 18 amino acids long. Germline V gives CDR1 SGHRS, CDR2 YFSETQ. Amplification used 60 Vbeta primers and 13 Jbeta primers. Produced via immunoSEQ multiplex PCR; TCRdb's table is partial and in-frame only. The sample lists roughly 150,000 clones; approximately 78% were seen once. This TCR was sampled from a middle-aged woman in good health and CMV-seropositive. The specimen sequenced was PBMCs. This chain connects TRBV5-1 to TRBJ2-2, with 15 positions matching TRBD2. The CDR3 sequence is CASSEWTSGRANTGELFF. For the CDR3, the DNA is TGCGCCAGCAGCGAGTGGACTAGCGGGAGGGCCAACACCGGGGAGCTGTTTTTT.